This TCR beta chain was captured in a study of memory CD4+ T cells and cytomegalovirus serostatus. Study-level background: Healthy Belgian adult donors included nine or ten CMV-positive and 24 CMV-negative people. The study, taken as a whole, reports: Repertoires predicted CMV serostatus with median bootstrapped AUC of about 0.95. CD4+ memory repertoires contained about 40% of the roughly 150 reported CMV TCRbeta sequences.

The sort gate was single viable CD3+CD4+CD8-CD45RO+ cells for memory CD4+ T cells. CMV serostatus came from serum IgG against pp150, pp28, p38, p52. There are 13 residues in the CDR3. V lost 4 bases and J 5 bases, leaving 10 bases between the germline ends. CDR1 is SGHTS and CDR2 is YDEGEE in the germline V gene. On this clone: The antigen is undetermined.

Using immunoSEQ multiplex PCR, the repertoire was profiled, and TCRdb retains in-frame clones only, with some absent. In the table there are about 39,000 clones, over 65% of which are singletons. The sequenced sample consisted of memory CD4+ T cells from blood. This chain connects TRBV5-8 to TRBJ2-1; perhaps TRBD2 as D (5 bases). The TCR was taken from an adult in good health and CMV-seronegative. CDR3 amino acids: CASSGGSHNEQFF. Written as DNA, the CDR3 is TGTGCCAGCAGCGGCGGGTCTCACAATGAGCAGTTCTTC.